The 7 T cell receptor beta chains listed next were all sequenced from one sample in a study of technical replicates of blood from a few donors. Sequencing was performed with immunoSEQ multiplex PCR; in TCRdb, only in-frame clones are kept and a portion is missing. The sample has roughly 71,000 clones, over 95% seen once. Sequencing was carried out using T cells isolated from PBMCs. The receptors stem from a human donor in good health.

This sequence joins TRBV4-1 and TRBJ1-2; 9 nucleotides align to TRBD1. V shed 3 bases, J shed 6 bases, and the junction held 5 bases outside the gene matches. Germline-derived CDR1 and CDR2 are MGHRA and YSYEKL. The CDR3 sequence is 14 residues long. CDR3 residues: CASSHRDREDGYTF. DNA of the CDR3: TGCGCCAGCAGCCATCGGGACAGGGAAGATGGCTACACCTTC.

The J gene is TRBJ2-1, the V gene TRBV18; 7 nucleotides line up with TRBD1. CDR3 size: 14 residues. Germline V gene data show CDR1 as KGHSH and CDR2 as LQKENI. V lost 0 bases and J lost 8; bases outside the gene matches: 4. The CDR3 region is CASSPPQGDDEQFF. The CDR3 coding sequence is TGTGCCAGCTCACCACCTCAGGGGGACGATGAGCAGTTCTTC.

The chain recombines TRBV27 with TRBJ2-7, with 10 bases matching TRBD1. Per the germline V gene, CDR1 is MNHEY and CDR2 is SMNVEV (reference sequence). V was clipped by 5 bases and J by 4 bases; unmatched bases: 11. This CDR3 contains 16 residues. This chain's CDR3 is CASSPKGTGALYEQYF. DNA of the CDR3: TGTGCCAGCAGTCCAAAAGGGACAGGGGCCCTTTACGAGCAGTACTTC.

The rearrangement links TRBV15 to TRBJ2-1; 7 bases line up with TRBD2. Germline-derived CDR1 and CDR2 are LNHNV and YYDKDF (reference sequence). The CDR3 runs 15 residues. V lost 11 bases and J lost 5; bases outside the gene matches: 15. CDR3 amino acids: CASSREGGGHNEQFF. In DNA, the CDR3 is TGTGCCTCGAGTAGGGAGGGCGGGGGACACAATGAGCAGTTCTTC.

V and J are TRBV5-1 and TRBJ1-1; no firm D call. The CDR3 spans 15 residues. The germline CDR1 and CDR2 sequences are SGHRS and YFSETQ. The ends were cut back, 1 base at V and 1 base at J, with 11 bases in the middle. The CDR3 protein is CASSLYLDSNTEAFF. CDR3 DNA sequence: TGCGCCAGCAGCTTGTATCTCGACTCGAACACTGAAGCTTTCTTT.

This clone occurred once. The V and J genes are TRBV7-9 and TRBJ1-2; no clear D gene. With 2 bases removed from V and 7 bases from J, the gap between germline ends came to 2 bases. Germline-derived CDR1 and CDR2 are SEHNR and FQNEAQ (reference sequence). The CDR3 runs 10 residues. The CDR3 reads CASSLLGYTF. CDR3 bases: TGTGCCAGCAGCTTACTTGGCTACACCTTC. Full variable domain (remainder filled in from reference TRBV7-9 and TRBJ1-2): DTGVSQNPRHKITKRGQNVTFRCDPISEHNRLYWYRQTLGQGPEFLTYFQNEAQLEKSRLLSDRFSAERPKGSFSTLEIQRTEQGDSAMYLCASSLLGYTFGSGTRLTVV.

The CDR3 nucleotides read TGCGCCAGCAGTGACGGGACAGTTTTTGGAAACACCATATATTTT. Protein sequence: CASSDGTVFGNTIYF. The genes are TRBV10-1 and TRBJ1-3, with TRBD1 identical over 7 bases. Germline lookup yields CDR1 WNHNN and CDR2 SYGVQD (reference sequence). The CDR3 is made up of 15 amino acids. Losses at the gene ends were 3 bases for V and 3 bases for J; bases not matched to a gene: 5.